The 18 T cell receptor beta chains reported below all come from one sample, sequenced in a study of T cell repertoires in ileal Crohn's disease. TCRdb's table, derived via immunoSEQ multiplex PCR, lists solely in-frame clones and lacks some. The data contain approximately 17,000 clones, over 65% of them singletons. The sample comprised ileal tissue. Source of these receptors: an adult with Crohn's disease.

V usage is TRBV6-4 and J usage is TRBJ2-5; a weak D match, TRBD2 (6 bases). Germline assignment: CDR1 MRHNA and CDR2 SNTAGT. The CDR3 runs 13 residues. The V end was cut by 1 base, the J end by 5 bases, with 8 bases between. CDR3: CASSDYRGETQYF. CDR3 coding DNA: TGTGCCAGCAGTGACTATCGGGGGGAGACCCAGTACTTC.

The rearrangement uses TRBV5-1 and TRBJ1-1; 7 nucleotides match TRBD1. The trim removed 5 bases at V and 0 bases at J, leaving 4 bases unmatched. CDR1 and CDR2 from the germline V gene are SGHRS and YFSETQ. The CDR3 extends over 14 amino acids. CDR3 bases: TGCGCCAGCAGTAGGGACAGATTGAACACTGAAGCTTTCTTT. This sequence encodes CASSRDRLNTEAFF.

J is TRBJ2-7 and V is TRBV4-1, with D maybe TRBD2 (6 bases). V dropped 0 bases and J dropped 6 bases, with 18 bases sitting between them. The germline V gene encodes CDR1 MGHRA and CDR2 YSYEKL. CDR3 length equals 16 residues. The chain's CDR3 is CASSQDGSGLLGEQYF. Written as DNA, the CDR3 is TGCGCCAGCAGCCAAGATGGGAGCGGGCTCCTGGGCGAGCAGTACTTC.

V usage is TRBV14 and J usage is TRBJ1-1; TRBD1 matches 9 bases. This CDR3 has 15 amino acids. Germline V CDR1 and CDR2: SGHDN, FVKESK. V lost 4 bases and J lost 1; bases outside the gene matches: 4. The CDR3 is CASSRRTGANTEAFF. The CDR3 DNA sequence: TGTGCCAGCAGCCGTCGGACAGGGGCGAACACTGAAGCTTTCTTT.

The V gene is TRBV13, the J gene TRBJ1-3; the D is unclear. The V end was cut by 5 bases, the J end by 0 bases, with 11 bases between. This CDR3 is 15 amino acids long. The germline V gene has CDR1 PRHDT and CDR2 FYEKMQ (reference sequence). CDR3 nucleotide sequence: TGTGCCAGCAGCCCCGTCGTGCGCTCTGGAAACACCATATATTTT. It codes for CASSPVVRSGNTIYF.

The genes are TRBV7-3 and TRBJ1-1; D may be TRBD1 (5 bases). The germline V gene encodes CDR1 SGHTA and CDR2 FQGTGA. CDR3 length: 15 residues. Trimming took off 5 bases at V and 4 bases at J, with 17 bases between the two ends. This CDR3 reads CASSPSGIWGTEAFF. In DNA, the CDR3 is TGTGCCAGCAGCCCTTCAGGGATTTGGGGCACTGAAGCTTTCTTT.

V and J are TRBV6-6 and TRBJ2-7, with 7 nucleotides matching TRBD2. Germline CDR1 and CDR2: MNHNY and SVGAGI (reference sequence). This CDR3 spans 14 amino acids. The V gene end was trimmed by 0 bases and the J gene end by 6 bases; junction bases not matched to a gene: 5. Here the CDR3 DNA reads TGTGCCAGCAGTTACTCTGGGGGGGTTGCCGAGCAGTACTTC. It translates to CASSYSGGVAEQYF.

The chain's CDR3 is CASSWDSSGYTF. The CDR3 nucleotides are TGTGCCAGCAGCTGGGACAGTAGCGGCTACACCTTC. The V call is TRBV7-9, the J call TRBJ1-2; 7 nucleotides match TRBD1. After removal of 4 bases from V and 8 bases from J, the junction contained 4 bases not matched to a gene. CDR1 and CDR2 (germline): SEHNR, FQNEAQ (reference sequence). The CDR3 consists of 12 residues.

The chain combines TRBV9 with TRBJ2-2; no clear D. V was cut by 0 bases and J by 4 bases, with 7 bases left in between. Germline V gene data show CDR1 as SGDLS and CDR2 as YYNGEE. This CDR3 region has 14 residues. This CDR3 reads CASSVARFTGELFF. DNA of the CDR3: TGTGCCAGCAGCGTAGCTAGGTTCACCGGGGAGCTGTTTTTT.

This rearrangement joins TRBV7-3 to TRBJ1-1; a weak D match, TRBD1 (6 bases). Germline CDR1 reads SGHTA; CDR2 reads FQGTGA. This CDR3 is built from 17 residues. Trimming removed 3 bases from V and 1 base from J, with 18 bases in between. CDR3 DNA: TGTGCCAGCAGCTTGGGGGGGGCGCGGGCTAGGAACACTGAAGCTTTCTTT. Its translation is CASSLGGARARNTEAFF.

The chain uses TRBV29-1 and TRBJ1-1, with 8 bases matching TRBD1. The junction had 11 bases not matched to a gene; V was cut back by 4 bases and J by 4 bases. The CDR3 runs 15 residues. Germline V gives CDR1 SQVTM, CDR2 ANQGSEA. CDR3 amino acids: CSVAPGGGVSTEAFF. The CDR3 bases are TGCAGCGTTGCCCCAGGGGGCGGTGTGAGCACTGAAGCTTTCTTT.

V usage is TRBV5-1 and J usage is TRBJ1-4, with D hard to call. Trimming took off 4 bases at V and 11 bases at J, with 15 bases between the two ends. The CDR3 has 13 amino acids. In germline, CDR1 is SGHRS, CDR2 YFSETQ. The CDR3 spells CASSAGSQEKLFF. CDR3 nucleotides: TGCGCCAGCAGCGCGGGGTCCCAGGAGAAACTGTTTTTT.

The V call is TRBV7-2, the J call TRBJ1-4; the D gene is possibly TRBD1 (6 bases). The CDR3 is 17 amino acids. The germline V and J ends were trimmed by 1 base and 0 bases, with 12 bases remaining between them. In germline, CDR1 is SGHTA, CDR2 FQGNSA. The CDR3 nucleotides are TGTGCCAGCAGCTTAGTAGGGGGGGTTGCAACTAATGAAAAACTGTTTTTT. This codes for CASSLVGGVATNEKLFF. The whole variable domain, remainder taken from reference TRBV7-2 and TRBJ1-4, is GAGVSQSPSNKVTEKGKDVELRCDPISGHTALYWYRQSLGQGLEFLIYFQGNSAPDKSGLPSDRFSAERTGGSVSTLTIQRTQQEDSAVYLCASSLVGGVATNEKLFFGSGTQLSVL.

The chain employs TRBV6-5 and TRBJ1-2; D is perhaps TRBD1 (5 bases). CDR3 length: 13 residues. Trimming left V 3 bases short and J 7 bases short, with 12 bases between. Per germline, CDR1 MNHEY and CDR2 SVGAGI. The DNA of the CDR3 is TGTGCCAGCAGTTATCCCGGGGGGAGTGGCTACACCTTC. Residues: CASSYPGGSGYTF.

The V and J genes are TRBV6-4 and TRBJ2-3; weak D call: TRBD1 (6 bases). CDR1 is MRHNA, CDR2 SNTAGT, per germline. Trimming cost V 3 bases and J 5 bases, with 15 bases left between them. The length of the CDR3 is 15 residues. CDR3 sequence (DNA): TGTGCCAGCAGTGATACAGGGTTCCCGGAAGATACGCAGTATTTT. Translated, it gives CASSDTGFPEDTQYF.

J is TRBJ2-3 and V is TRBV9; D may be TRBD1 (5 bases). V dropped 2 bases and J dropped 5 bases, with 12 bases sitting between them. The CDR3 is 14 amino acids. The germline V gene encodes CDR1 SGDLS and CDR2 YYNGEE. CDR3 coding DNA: TGTGCCAGCAGCGTCCCAGGGAAGGGAGATACGCAGTATTTT. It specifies CASSVPGKGDTQYF.

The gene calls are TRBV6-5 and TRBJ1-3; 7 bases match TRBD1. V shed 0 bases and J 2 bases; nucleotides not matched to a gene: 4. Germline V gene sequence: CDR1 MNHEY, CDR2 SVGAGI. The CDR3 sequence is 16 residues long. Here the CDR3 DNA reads TGTGCCAGCAGTTACTCGGACAGGTTAACTGGAAACACCATATATTTT. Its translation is CASSYSDRLTGNTIYF.

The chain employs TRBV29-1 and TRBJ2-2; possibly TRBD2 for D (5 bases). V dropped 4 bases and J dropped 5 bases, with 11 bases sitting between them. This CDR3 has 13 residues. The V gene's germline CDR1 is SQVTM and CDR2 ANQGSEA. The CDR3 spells CSVARVGTGELFF. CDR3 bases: TGCAGCGTTGCGAGGGTCGGGACCGGGGAGCTGTTTTTT.